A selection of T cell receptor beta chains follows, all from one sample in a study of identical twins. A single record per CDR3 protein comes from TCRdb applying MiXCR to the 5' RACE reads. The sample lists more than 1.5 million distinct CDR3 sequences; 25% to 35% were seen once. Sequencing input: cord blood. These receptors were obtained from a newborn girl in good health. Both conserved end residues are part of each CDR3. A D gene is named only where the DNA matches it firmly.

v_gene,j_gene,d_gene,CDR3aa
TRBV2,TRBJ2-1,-,CASEVGGLTNNEQFF
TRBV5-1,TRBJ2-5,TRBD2,CASNSLAGEQETQYF
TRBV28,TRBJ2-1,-,CASSPQISEQFF
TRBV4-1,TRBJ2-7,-,CASSLTRSVAYEQYF
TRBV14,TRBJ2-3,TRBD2,CASSPFVGGDTQYF
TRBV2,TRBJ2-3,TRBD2,CASISSGGATDTQYF
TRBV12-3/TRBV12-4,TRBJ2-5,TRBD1,CASSLLTGVSGEQYF
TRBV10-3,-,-,CAISGEGSSYNEQYF
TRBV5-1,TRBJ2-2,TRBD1,CASSPWTGLNTGELFF
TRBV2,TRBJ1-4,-,CASSEGWGANEKLLF
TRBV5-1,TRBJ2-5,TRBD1,CASSARQGIETQYF
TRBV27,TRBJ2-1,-,CASSLSYSLNEQFF
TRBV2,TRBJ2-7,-,CASTASSYEQYF
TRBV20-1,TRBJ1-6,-,CSARVGGDDNSPLHF
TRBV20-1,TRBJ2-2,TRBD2,CSARDRGAGELFF
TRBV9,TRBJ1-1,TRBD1,CASSVDRANTEAFF
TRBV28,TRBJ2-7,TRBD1,CASSSPGQGADEQYF
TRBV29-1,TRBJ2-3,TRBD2,CSVGLGLAGSTDTQYF
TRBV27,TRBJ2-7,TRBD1,CASSPGQGRREQYF
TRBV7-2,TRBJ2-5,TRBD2,CASSLVSGLAEETQYF
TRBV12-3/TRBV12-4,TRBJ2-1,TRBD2,CASSSKRGGQSEQFF
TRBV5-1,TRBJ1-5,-,CASSGGDSNQPQHF
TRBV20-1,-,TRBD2,CSARDSAGPSYNEQYF
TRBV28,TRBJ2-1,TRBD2,CASSLFSGIYNEQFF
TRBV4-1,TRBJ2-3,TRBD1,CASSQDGTGLTDTQYF
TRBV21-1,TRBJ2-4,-,CASSKDRGQAKNIQYF
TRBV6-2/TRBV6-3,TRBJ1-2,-,CASSYSNPGEHHGYTF
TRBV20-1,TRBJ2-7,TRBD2,CSAPSGRNGEQYF
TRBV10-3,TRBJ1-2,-,CAISVQASNYGYTF
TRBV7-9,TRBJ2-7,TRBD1,CASSFSIRTGGYEQYF
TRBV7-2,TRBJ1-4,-,CASRPMPPNEKLFF
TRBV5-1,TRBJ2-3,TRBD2,CASSLTTSPTDTQYF
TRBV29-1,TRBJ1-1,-,CSVEESANTEAFF
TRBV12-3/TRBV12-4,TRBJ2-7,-,CASRGNGYEQYF
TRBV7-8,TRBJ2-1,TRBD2,CASSLITSGRNEQFF
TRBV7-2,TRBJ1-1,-,CASSLRLRSTEAFF
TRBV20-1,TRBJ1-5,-,CSARDFSRLNQPQHF
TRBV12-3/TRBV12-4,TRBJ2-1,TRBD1,CASSAFGQGTNEQFF
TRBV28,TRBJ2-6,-,CASQTYGFSGANVLTF
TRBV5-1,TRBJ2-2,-,CASSFPAGIPNTGELFF
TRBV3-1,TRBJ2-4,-,CASSPHDGPKNIQYF
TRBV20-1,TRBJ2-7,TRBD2,CSASELAGGVYEQYF
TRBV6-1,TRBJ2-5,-,CASRGAGETQYF
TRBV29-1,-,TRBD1,CSVVWTGYYEQYF
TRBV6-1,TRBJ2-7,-,CASRLGSLYEQYF
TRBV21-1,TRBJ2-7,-,CASRHPVQGATYEQYF
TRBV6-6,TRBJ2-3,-,CASSSVGRTQYF
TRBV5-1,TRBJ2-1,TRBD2,CASSFQLAGGGEQFF
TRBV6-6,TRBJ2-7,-,CASRIQGYEQYF
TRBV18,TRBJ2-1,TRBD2,CASSPFSFGLAGVQDEQFF